This section outlines one T cell receptor (beta chain) sequence together with its context. Assay used: immunoSEQ multiplex PCR; TCRdb lists only in-frame clones, some missing. Here the sample spans around 45,000 clones, around 85% being singletons. This sample is drawn from a study of OX40 agonist ivuxolimab in advanced cancers. Looking at the study overall: Eligibility rules accepted prior anti-PD-1, anti-PD-L1 or anti-CTLA-4 therapy, and 40% to 50% had some.

CDR1 and CDR2 from the germline V gene are SGHRS and YFSETQ. Deletions cut 0 bases from V and 6 bases from J, with 12 bases between. This CDR3 comprises 14 residues. The receptor's source is an adult with an advanced solid tumor such as melanoma, head and neck, liver or kidney cancer. The source was CD4+ or CD8+ T cells sorted from blood, collected in a trial of the OX40 agonist ivuxolimab. The rearrangement uses TRBV5-1 and TRBJ1-1; D is undetermined. As DNA, the CDR3 is TGCGCCAGCAGCTTGGTGTTAGAGTCCGCTGAAGCTTTCTTT. It is translated as CASSLVLESAEAFF.